This TCR beta chain was identified during a study of shared clonotypes between healthy human individuals. TCRdb keeps only in-frame clones here, not all; method: immunoSEQ multiplex PCR. Among some 2,500,000 clones listed, approximately 93% were seen once. Trimming removed 7 bases at V and 4 bases at J, with 7 bases between. The germline gives CDR1 MGHDK, CDR2 SYGVNS. The CDR3 has 11 amino acids. Sequenced: naive CD4+ T cells from PBMCs. Subset described: CD45RA+ positively selected. The chain recombines TRBV25-1 with TRBJ1-2; tentative D call: TRBD1 (5 bases). The TCR was taken from a man younger than 30 in good health. Some clones in this sample may be carry-over from other donors' samples. This CDR3 is CASMRGYGYTF. CDR3 DNA: TGTGCCAGCATGAGGGGCTATGGCTACACCTTC.